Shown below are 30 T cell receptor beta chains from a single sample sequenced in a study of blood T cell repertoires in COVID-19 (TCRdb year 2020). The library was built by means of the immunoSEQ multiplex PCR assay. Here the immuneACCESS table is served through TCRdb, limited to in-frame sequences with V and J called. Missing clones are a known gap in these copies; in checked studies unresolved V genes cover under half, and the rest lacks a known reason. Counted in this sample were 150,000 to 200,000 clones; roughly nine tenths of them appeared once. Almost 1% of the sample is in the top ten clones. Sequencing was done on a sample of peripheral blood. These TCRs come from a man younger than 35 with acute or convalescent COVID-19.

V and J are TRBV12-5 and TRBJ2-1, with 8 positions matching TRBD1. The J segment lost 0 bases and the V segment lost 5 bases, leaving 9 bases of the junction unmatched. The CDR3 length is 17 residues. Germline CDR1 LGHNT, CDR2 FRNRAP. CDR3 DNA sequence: TGTGCTAGTGGTACAACGACAGGGGCCAGCTCCTACAATGAGCAGTTCTTC. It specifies CASGTTTGASSYNEQFF. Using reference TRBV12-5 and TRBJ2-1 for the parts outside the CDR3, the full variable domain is DARVTQTPRHKVTEMGQEVTMRCQPILGHNTVFWYRQTMMQGLELLAYFRNRAPLDDSGMPKDRFSAEMPDATLATLKIQPSEPRDSAVYFCASGTTTGASSYNEQFFGPGTRLTVL.

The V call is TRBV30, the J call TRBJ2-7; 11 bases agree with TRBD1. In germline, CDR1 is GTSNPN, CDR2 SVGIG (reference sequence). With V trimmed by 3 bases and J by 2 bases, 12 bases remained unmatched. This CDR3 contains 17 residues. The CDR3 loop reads CAWSHLGGTGGPYEQYF. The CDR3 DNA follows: TGTGCCTGGAGCCACTTGGGGGGGACAGGGGGGCCCTACGAGCAGTACTTC.

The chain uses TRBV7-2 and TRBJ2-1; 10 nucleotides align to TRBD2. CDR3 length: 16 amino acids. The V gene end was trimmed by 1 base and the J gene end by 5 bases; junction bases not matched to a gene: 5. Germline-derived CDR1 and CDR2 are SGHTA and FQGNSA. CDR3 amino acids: CASSLGPSGGNNEQFF. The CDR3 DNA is TGTGCCAGCAGCTTAGGCCCTAGCGGGGGAAACAATGAGCAGTTCTTC. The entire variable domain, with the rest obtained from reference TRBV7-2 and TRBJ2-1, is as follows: GAGVSQSPSNKVTEKGKDVELRCDPISGHTALYWYRQSLGQGLEFLIYFQGNSAPDKSGLPSDRFSAERTGGSVSTLTIQRTQQEDSAVYLCASSLGPSGGNNEQFFGPGTRLTVL.

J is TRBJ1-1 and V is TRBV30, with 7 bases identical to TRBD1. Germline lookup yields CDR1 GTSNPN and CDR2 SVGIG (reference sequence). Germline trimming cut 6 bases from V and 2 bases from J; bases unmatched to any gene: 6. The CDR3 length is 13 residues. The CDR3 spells CACNRGSNTEAFF. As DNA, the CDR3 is TGTGCCTGTAACAGGGGTTCTAACACTGAAGCTTTCTTT.

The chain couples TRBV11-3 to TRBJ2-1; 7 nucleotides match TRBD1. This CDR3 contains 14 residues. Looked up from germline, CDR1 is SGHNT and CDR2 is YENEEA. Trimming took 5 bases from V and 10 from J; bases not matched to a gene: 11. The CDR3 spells CASSLATGPYEQFF. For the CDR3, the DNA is TGTGCCAGCAGCCTCGCGACAGGGCCATACGAGCAGTTCTTC.

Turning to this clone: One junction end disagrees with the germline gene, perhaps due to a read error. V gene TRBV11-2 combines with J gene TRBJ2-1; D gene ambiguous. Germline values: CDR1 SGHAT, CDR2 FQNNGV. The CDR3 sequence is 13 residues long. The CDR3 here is CASSLDTIGEQFF. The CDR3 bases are TGTGCCAGCAGCCTAGACACGATCGGGGAGCAGTTCTTC.

DNA for the CDR3: TGTGCCAGCAGTGAATCTGTCCACCTAGCGAACGGGGAGCTGTTTTTT. Protein product: CASSESVHLANGELFF. The chain couples TRBV25-1 to TRBJ2-2, with a possible D match to TRBD2 (6 bases). V was trimmed by 1 base and J by 7 bases, leaving 16 bases between them. The V gene's germline CDR1 is MGHDK and CDR2 SYGVNS. This CDR3 is 16 amino acids long.

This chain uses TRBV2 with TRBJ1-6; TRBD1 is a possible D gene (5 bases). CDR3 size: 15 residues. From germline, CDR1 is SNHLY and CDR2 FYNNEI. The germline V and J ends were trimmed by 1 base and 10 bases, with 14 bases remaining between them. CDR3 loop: CASSEEVATGSPLHF. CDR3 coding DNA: TGTGCCAGCAGTGAAGAGGTGGCAACAGGATCACCCCTCCACTTT.

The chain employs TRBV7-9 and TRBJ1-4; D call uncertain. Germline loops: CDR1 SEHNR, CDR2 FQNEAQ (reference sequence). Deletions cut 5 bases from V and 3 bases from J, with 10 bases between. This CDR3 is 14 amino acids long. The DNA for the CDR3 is TGTGCCAGCAGCGCGCCTGACTCTAATGAAAAACTGTTTTTT. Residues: CASSAPDSNEKLFF.

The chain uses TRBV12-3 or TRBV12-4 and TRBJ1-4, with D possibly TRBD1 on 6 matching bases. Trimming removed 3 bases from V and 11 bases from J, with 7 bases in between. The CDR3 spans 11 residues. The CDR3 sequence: CASSFTGKLFF. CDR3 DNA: TGTGCCAGCAGTTTCACAGGGAAACTGTTTTTT.

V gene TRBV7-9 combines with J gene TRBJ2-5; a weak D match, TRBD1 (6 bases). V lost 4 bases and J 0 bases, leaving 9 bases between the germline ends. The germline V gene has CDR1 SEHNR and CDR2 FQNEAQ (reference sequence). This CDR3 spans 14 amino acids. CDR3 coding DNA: TGTGCCAGCAGCTCACAGGGAAACCAAGAGACCCAGTACTTC. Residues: CASSSQGNQETQYF. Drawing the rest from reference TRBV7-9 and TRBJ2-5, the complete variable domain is DTGVSQNPRHKITKRGQNVTFRCDPISEHNRLYWYRQTLGQGPEFLTYFQNEAQLEKSRLLSDRFSAERPKGSFSTLEIQRTEQGDSAMYLCASSSQGNQETQYFGPGTRLLVL.

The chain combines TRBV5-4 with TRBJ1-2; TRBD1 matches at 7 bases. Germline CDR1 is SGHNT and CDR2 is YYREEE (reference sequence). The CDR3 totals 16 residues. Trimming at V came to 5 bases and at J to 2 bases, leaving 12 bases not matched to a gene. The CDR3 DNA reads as TGTGCCAGCAGGAGAAGCCCCGGGACAGACAACTATGGCTACACCTTC. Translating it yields CASRRSPGTDNYGYTF.

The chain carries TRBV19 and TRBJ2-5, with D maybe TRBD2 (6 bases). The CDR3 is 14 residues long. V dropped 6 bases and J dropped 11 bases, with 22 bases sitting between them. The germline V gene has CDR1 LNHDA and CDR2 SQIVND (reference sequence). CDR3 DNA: TGTGCCAGTAGGGACGGGGGTCTATTTGACCAGCAGTACTTC. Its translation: CASRDGGLFDQQYF. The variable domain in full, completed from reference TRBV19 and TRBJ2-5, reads DGGITQSPKYLFRKEGQNVTLSCEQNLNHDAMYWYRQDPGQGLRLIYYSQIVNDFQKGDIAEGYSVSREKKESFPLTVTSAQKNPTAFYLCASRDGGLFDQQYFGPGTRLLVL.

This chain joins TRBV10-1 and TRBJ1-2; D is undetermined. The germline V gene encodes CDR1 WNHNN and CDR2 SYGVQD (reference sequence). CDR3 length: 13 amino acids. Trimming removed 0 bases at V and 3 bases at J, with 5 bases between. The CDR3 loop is CASSESSDYGYTF. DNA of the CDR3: TGCGCCAGCAGTGAGTCCTCGGACTATGGCTACACCTTC.

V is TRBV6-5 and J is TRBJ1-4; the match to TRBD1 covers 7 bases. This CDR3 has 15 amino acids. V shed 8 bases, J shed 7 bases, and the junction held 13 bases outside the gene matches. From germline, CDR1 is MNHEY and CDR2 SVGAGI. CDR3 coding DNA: TGTGCCAGCGGAGTTGCAGGGGGAGGCAGTGAAAAACTGTTTTTT. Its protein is CASGVAGGGSEKLFF.

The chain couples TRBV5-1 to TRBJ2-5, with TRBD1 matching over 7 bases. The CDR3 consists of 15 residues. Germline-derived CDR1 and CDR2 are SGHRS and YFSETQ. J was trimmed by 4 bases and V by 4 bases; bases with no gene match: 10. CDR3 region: CASSIQTGFIETQYF. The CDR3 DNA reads TGCGCCAGCAGCATACAGACAGGGTTCATAGAGACCCAGTACTTC.

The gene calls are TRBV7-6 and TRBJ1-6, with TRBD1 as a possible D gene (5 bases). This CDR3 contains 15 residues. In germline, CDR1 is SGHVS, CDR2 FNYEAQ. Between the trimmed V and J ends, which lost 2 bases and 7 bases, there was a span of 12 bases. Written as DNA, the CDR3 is TGTGCCAGCAGCTTAAGAGTGGCAGGGAATTCACCCCTCCACTTT. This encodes CASSLRVAGNSPLHF.

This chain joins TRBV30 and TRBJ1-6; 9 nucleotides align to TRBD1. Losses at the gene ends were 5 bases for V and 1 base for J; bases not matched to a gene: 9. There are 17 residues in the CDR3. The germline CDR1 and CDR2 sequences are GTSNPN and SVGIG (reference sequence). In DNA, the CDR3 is TGTGCCTGGGGGGACAGGGAAAAGGGGTCCTATAATTCACCCCTCCACTTT. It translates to CAWGDREKGSYNSPLHF.

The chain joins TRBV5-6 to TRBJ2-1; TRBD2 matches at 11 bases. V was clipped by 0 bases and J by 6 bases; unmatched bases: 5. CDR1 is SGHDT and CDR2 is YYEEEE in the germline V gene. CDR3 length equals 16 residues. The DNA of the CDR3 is TGTGCCAGCAGCTTGGGATTACTAGCGGGGGTCAATGAGCAGTTCTTC. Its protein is CASSLGLLAGVNEQFF.

This CDR3 is CASSEWTENSPLHF. The CDR3 nucleotides are TGTGCCAGCAGTGAATGGACAGAGAATTCACCCCTCCACTTT. V gene TRBV6-1 combines with J gene TRBJ1-6; D may be TRBD1 (6 bases). Germline V gene sequence: CDR1 MNHNS, CDR2 SASEGT. The CDR3 is 14 amino acids. Trimming took off 2 bases at V and 7 bases at J, with 9 bases between the two ends.

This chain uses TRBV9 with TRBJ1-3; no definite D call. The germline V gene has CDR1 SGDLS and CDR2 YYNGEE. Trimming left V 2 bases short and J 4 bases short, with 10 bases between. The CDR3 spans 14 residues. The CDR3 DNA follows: TGTGCCAGCAGCGTCGCGGGGTCCGGAAACACCATATATTTT. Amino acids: CASSVAGSGNTIYF.

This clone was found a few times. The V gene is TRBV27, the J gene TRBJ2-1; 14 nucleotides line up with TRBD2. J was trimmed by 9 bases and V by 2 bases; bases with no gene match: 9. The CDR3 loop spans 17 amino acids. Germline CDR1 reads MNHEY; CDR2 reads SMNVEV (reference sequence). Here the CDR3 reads CASSLTHGTSGGGEQFF. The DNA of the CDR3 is TGTGCCAGCAGTTTAACTCACGGGACTAGCGGGGGAGGTGAGCAGTTCTTC.

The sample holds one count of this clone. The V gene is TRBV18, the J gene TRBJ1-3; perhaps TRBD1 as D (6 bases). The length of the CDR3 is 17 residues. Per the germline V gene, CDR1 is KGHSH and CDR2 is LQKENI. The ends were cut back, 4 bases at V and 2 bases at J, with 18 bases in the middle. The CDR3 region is CASSQSSQGLTGNTIYF. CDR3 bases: TGTGCCAGCTCACAATCATCACAGGGTTTGACTGGAAACACCATATATTTT.

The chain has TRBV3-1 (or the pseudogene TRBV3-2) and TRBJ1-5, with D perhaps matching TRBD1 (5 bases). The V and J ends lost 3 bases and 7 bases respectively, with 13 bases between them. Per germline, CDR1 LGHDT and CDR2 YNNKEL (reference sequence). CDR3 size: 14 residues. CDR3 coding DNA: TGTGCCAGCAGCCAGGCAGGGTTGTGGCAGCCCCAGCATTTT. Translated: CASSQAGLWQPQHF.

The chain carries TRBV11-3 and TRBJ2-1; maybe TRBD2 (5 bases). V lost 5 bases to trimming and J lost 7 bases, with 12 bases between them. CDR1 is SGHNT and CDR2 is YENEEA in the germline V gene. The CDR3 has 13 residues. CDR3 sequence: CASSRPGSNEQFF. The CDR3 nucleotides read TGTGCCAGCAGCCGACCGGGGTCAAATGAGCAGTTCTTC.

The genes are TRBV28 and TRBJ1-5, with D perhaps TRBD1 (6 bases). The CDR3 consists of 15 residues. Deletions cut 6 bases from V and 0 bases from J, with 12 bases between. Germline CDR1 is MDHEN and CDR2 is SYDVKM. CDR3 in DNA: TGTGCCAGCAGGCATACAGGGAATAGCAATCAGCCCCAGCATTTT. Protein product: CASRHTGNSNQPQHF. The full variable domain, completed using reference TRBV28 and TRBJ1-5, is DVKVTQSSRYLVKRTGEKVFLECVQDMDHENMFWYRQDPGLGLRLIYFSYDVKMKEKGDIPEGYSVSREKKERFSLILESASTNQTSMYLCASRHTGNSNQPQHFGDGTRLSIL.

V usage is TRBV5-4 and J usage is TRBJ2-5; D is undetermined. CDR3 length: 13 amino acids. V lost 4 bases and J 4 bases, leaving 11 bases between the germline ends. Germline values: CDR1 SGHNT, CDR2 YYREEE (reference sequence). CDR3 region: CASSGIAPETQYF. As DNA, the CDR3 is TGTGCCAGCAGCGGAATAGCCCCAGAGACCCAGTACTTC. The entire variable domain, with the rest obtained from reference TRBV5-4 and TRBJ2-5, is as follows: ETGVTQSPTHLIKTRGQQVTLRCSSQSGHNTVSWYQQALGQGPQFIFQYYREEENGRGNFPPRFSGLQFPNYSSELNVNALELDDSALYLCASSGIAPETQYFGPGTRLLVL.

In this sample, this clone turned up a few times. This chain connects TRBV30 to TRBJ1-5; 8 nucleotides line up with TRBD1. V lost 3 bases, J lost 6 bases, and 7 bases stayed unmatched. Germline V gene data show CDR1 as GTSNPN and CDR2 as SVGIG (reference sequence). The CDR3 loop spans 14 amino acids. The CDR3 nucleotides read TGTGCCTGGAGAGGACAGGGCGGCGGTCAGCCCCAGCATTTT. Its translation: CAWRGQGGGQPQHF.

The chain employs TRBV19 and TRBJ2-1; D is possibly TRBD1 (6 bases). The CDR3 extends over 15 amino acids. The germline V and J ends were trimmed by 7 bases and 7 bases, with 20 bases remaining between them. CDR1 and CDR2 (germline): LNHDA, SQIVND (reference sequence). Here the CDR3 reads CASTPPQGNRNEQFF. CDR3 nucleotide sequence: TGTGCCAGTACCCCACCCCAGGGGAATCGTAATGAGCAGTTCTTC.

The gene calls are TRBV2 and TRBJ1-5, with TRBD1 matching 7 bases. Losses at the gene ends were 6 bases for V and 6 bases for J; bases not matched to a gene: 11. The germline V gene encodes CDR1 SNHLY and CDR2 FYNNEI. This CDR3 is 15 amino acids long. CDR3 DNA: TGTGCCAGCAGCGACGAAGGGGGCGCGGGTCAGCCCCAGCATTTT. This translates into CASSDEGGAGQPQHF.